This T cell receptor (beta chain) was sequenced in a study of radiation and T cells in renal cell carcinoma. The sample holds one count of this clone. V lost 5 bases and J lost 5; bases outside the gene matches: 5. Germline values: CDR1 SQVTM, CDR2 ANQGSEA. This CDR3 spans 13 amino acids. TCRdb keeps only in-frame clones here, not all; method: immunoSEQ multiplex PCR. The table includes 130,000 to 150,000 clones, less than 90% detected once. Documented time point: blood 4 weeks post-SBRT, at nephrectomy. Treatment noted: 15 Gy SBRT to primary tumor, nephrectomy 4 weeks later. This sequence joins TRBV29-1 and TRBJ2-5; 10 nucleotides match TRBD2. Sequenced material: blood, taken from a patient whose treatment included radiotherapy and nephrectomy. The TCR comes from a woman between 50 and 59 years old with renal cell carcinoma. The CDR3 is CSVTLAGIETQYF. The CDR3 nucleotides read TGCAGCGTTACACTAGCGGGGATTGAGACCCAGTACTTC.